The 26 T cell receptor beta chains listed next were all sequenced from one sample in a study of Graves' ophthalmopathy and Graves' hyperthyroidism. As the template, RNA transcripts were used to amplify TCR beta CDR3 regions. Amplification began with first-round RT-PCR using HTBI primers, then second-round multiplex PCR was performed. TCRdb re-derived calls from the multiplex PCR reads in MiXCR, one entry per CDR3 protein. The sample carries about 1.2 million distinct CDR3 sequences, about two fifths recorded once. What was sequenced was peripheral blood or thyroid tissue (not recorded which). These TCRs come from an adult man with Graves' hyperthyroidism.

The chain employs TRBV15 and TRBJ1-2; D gene unclear. The CDR3 loop spans 15 amino acids. V was shortened by 3 bases and J by 3 bases, with 14 bases between the two germline ends. The germline V gene has CDR1 LNHNV and CDR2 YYDKDF (reference sequence). The CDR3 is CATSSVRSSDYGYTF. In DNA form, the CDR3 reads TGTGCCACCAGCAGCGTCCGAAGTAGCGACTATGGCTACACCTTC.

This clonotype was counted a few times. This chain joins TRBV28 and TRBJ2-7; 7 bases match TRBD2. Germline CDR1 and CDR2: MDHEN and SYDVKM. Trimming cost V 8 bases and J 2 bases; bases outside gene matches: 6. The CDR3 totals 13 residues. The CDR3 spells CASGSGDTYEQYF. The DNA for the CDR3 is TGTGCCAGCGGCAGCGGGGATACCTACGAGCAGTACTTC.

This clonotype came up a few times. V usage is TRBV30 and J usage is TRBJ1-2; D is perhaps TRBD1 (6 bases). V lost 0 bases and J 7 bases, leaving 15 bases between the germline ends. This CDR3 contains 14 residues. Germline CDR1 is GTSNPN and CDR2 is SVGIG (reference sequence). DNA of the CDR3: TGTGCCTGGAGTGTAAGGGGGTCAGCCGTTGGCTACACCTTC. It yields the protein CAWSVRGSAVGYTF. Together with reference TRBV30 and TRBJ1-2, the CDR3 gives the full variable domain: SQTIHQWPATLVQPVGSPLSLECTVEGTSNPNLYWYRQAAGRGLQLLFYSVGIGQISSEVPQNLSASRPQDRQFILSSKKLLLSDSGFYLCAWSVRGSAVGYTFGSGTRLTVV.

This clonotype came up a few times. CDR3 residues: CASRPLAGGPHEQYF. DNA of the CDR3: TGTGCCAGCAGACCTCTAGCGGGGGGGCCACACGAGCAGTACTTC. The chain couples TRBV12-3 or TRBV12-4 to TRBJ2-7; 12 positions match TRBD2. Trimming removed 6 bases from V and 5 bases from J; junction bases left unmatched: 8. This CDR3 spans 15 amino acids.

Ten or more counts support this clonotype. This rearrangement joins TRBV28 to TRBJ1-1; 8 nucleotides agree with TRBD1. CDR3 length: 15 amino acids. Trimming removed 3 bases from V and 1 base from J; junction bases left unmatched: 4. Germline V CDR1 and CDR2: MDHEN, SYDVKM. The CDR3 protein is CASSLSGQGNTEAFF. The CDR3, as DNA: TGTGCCAGCAGTTTGTCTGGACAGGGGAACACTGAAGCTTTCTTT.

The chain joins TRBV15 to TRBJ2-5; 8 positions match TRBD1. CDR3 length equals 16 residues. The J segment lost 5 bases and the V segment lost 1 base, leaving 9 bases of the junction unmatched. The V gene's germline CDR1 is LNHNV and CDR2 YYDKDF (reference sequence). The DNA for the CDR3 is TGTGCCACCAGCAGAGGGCTGGACAGGGCTGGGGAGACCCAGTACTTC. Residues: CATSRGLDRAGETQYF. The entire variable domain, with the rest obtained from reference TRBV15 and TRBJ2-5, is as follows: DAMVIQNPRYQVTQFGKPVTLSCSQTLNHNVMYWYQQKSSQAPKLLFHYYDKDFNNEADTPDNFQSRRPNTSFCFLDIRSPGLGDTAMYLCATSRGLDRAGETQYFGPGTRLLVL.

This clonotype was counted once. A much larger clone lies a single base off, so this may be a read error. The V gene is TRBV4-2, the J gene TRBJ2-5; no reliable D call. Germline assignment: CDR1 LGHNA and CDR2 YNFKEQ. V lost 1 base and J lost 5, with 14 bases in between. The CDR3 has 15 amino acids. CDR3 DNA: TGTGCCAGCAGCCAAGTCTCGGGCGCGACGGAGACCCAGTACTTC. Translating gives CASSQVSGATETQYF.

This clonotype appeared a single time. The V and J genes are TRBV2 and TRBJ2-5; TRBD1 aligns across 9 bases. V lost 6 bases and J lost 5; bases outside the gene matches: 10. Germline V gives CDR1 SNHLY, CDR2 FYNNEI. The CDR3 totals 15 residues. The CDR3 DNA reads TGTGCCAGCAGCCGGGACAGGGTGGTCGGCGAGACCCAGTACTTC. Encoded protein: CASSRDRVVGETQYF.

This clonotype was seen only a few times. The chain carries TRBV20-1 and TRBJ2-6; TRBD1 aligns across 8 bases. The germline CDR1 and CDR2 sequences are DFQATT and SNEGSKA (reference sequence). This CDR3 comprises 18 residues. With V trimmed by 0 bases and J by 1 base, 8 bases remained unmatched. The CDR3 coding sequence is TGCAGTGCTAGAGATCCGAGACAGGGGTCTTCTGGGGCCAACGTCCTGACTTTC. Protein: CSARDPRQGSSGANVLTF.

In regard to this clonotype: This likely comes from a read error, as the CDR3 has no conserved phenylalanine or tryptophan at its end. The chain has TRBV7-9 and TRBJ2-3, with D uncertain. V lost 4 bases and J lost 2, with 4 bases in between. The germline V gene has CDR1 SEHNR and CDR2 FQNEAQ (reference sequence). There are 12 residues in the CDR3. CDR3 in amino acids: CASSSHTDTQYL. The CDR3 coding sequence is TGTGCCAGCAGCTCACACACAGATACGCAGTATCTT.

This clonotype was seen ten or more times. The chain joins TRBV5-1 to TRBJ1-1, with D perhaps matching TRBD1 (5 bases). Trimming cost V 0 bases and J 2 bases, with 11 bases left between them. The CDR3 length is 15 residues. Germline CDR1 SGHRS, CDR2 YFSETQ. The CDR3 coding sequence is TGCGCCAGCAGCTTGGCCGGGACGTCCAACACTGAAGCTTTCTTT. It encodes CASSLAGTSNTEAFF.

This clonotype was recorded many times. The J gene is TRBJ2-2, the V gene TRBV7-9; D ambiguous. Germline CDR1 reads SEHNR; CDR2 reads FQNEAQ (reference sequence). The CDR3 has 13 residues. Between the trimmed V and J ends, which lost 5 bases and 13 bases, there was a span of 17 bases. This chain's CDR3 is CASSPLWMGRLFF. The CDR3 nucleotides are TGTGCCAGCAGCCCCCTGTGGATGGGAAGGCTGTTTTTT.

This clonotype occurred many times. The chain is built from TRBV19 and TRBJ1-5, with 9 bases fitting TRBD1. CDR1 and CDR2 from the germline V gene are LNHDA and SQIVND (reference sequence). The J segment lost 5 bases and the V segment lost 6 bases, leaving 8 bases of the junction unmatched. The CDR3 has 15 amino acids. The CDR3 here is CASRIRDRDDQPQHF. The CDR3, as DNA: TGTGCCAGTAGGATCCGGGACAGGGACGATCAGCCCCAGCATTTT.

J is TRBJ2-2 and V is TRBV7-2; the D gene is possibly TRBD2 (5 bases). The V gene lost 1 base and the J gene lost 9 bases, with 21 bases spanning the gap. Germline lookup yields CDR1 SGHTA and CDR2 FQGNSA. The CDR3 is made up of 17 amino acids. The CDR3 protein is CASSLGPTGMILRELFF. CDR3 nucleotides: TGTGCCAGCAGCTTAGGGCCAACGGGGATGATTCTACGGGAGCTGTTTTTT.

Concerning this clonotype itself: A much larger clone differs from this one at a single base, so this may be a read error. Because the CDR3's place on the DNA is in doubt, the DNA is left out and the CDR3 is given as listed by TCRdb. The chain employs TRBV20-1 and TRBJ1-2; the table's D call, TRBD1, was not checked against the DNA. Termini included, the CDR3 measures 13 amino acids. Germline V gives CDR1 DFQATT, CDR2 SNEGSKA (reference sequence). The CDR3 protein is CSARSGGAYGCTF.

This clonotype was picked up many times. The chain couples TRBV7-9 to TRBJ1-6; D perhaps matches TRBD1 (5 bases). The V gene's germline CDR1 is SEHNR and CDR2 FQNEAQ (reference sequence). Trimming removed 8 bases from V and 4 bases from J, with 12 bases in between. This CDR3 has 14 amino acids. DNA for the CDR3: TGTGCCAGCTTGGGGCCAGGGTATAATTCACCCCTCCACTTT. Encoded protein: CASLGPGYNSPLHF.

The CDR3 loop reads CATSAGGPRSAGELFF. In DNA form, the CDR3 reads TGTGCCACCAGCGCTGGGGGGCCGAGGTCGGCCGGGGAGCTGTTTTTT. The chain carries TRBV24-1 and TRBJ2-2; D could derive from TRBD1 or TRBD2 (6 bases each). The CDR3 is 16 amino acids. Germline V gene data show CDR1 as KGHDR and CDR2 as SFDVKD. V was pared by 7 bases and J by 6 bases, with 20 bases between.

This clonotype was counted a single time. V and J are TRBV27 and TRBJ2-2; D not resolved. The DNA end favors TRBJ1-1, so the J call may be wrong. CDR1 is MNHEY, CDR2 SMNVEV, per germline (reference sequence). This CDR3 comprises 11 residues. CDR3 sequence reads: CASSLGEGAFF. CDR3 in DNA: TGTGCCAGCAGTTTAGGAGAAGGAGCTTTCTTT.

A remark on this clonotype: Possible read error: a much larger clone is one base away. The chain combines TRBV5-1 with TRBJ1-6; D is perhaps TRBD1 (5 bases). Germline V lookup: CDR1 SGHRS, CDR2 YFSETQ. Trimming removed 3 bases at V and 7 bases at J, with 14 bases between. CDR3 size: 15 residues. CDR3: CASSSLSEGNSPLHF. CDR3 DNA: TGCGCCAGCAGCTCTTTATCTGAGGGGAATTCACCCCTCCACTTT.

This clonotype was detected ten times or more. This rearrangement joins TRBV4-3 to TRBJ1-1, with D uncertain. Germline CDR1 LGHNA, CDR2 YSLEER. The V gene lost 2 bases and the J gene lost 4 bases, with 8 bases spanning the gap. The CDR3 runs to 13 residues. CDR3 DNA: TGCGCCAGCAGCCAAACGGTTGGCACTGAAGCTTTCTTT. Amino acids: CASSQTVGTEAFF.

There are many counts of this clonotype. This chain uses TRBV11-2 with TRBJ2-7; D unresolved. The CDR3 contains 15 residues. CDR1 and CDR2 from the germline V gene are SGHAT and FQNNGV. Trimming took 5 bases from V and 2 from J, leaving 16 bases between them. Here the CDR3 DNA reads TGTGCCAGCAGCCCACAAACATTGTCTGCCTACGAGCAGTACTTC. Amino acid sequence: CASSPQTLSAYEQYF.

A note on this clonotype: No conserved phenylalanine or tryptophan is present at the end of the CDR3, so a read error is the likely explanation. The DNA is left out, because the CDR3 cannot be placed on it with certainty; the CDR3 is given as TCRdb lists it. The V call is TRBV2, the J call TRBJ1-4; TRBD1, the D gene given by the table, was not confirmed from the DNA. The CDR3 length is 12 residues, termini included. Germline CDR1 SNHLY, CDR2 FYNNEI. CDR3 in amino acids: CASSEAVLQGNY.

This clonotype came up a few times. This chain uses TRBV12-3 or TRBV12-4 with TRBJ2-7, with 8 bases lining up with TRBD1. V was clipped by 6 bases and J by 4 bases; unmatched bases: 11. The CDR3 covers 15 residues. The CDR3 here is CASSQPRTGPYEQYF. DNA of the CDR3: TGTGCCAGCAGCCAACCCAGGACAGGGCCGTACGAGCAGTACTTC.

This sequence joins TRBV2 and TRBJ2-5; TRBD1 matches at 7 bases. The CDR3 has 16 residues. V gave up 6 bases and J gave up 5 bases; unmatched junction bases: 15. Germline-derived CDR1 and CDR2 are SNHLY and FYNNEI. The DNA of the CDR3 is TGTGCCAGCAGGCTGGGGACAGCGGAGAGGTACGAGACCCAGTACTTC. Translated, it gives CASRLGTAERYETQYF. Full variable domain (missing parts from reference TRBV2 and TRBJ2-5): EPEVTQTPSHQVTQMGQEVILRCVPISNHLYFYWYRQILGQKVEFLVSFYNNEISEKSEIFDDQFSVERPDGSNFTLKIRSTKLEDSAMYFCASRLGTAERYETQYFGPGTRLLVL.

This rearrangement joins TRBV2 to TRBJ2-5; D unclear. The CDR3 totals 13 residues. Deletions cut 5 bases from V and 9 bases from J, with 16 bases between. Germline loops: CDR1 SNHLY, CDR2 FYNNEI. The CDR3 is CASSTESSVAQYF. The CDR3, as DNA: TGTGCCAGCAGTACAGAGTCATCGGTAGCCCAGTACTTC.

The rearrangement links TRBV3-1 to TRBJ2-5, with a weak D call TRBD1 (5 bases). CDR1 and CDR2 (germline): LGHDT, YNNKEL (reference sequence). Between the trimmed V and J ends, which lost 3 bases and 4 bases, there was a span of 15 bases. The CDR3 runs to 15 residues. The CDR3 is CASSQKIFTGETQYF. DNA for the CDR3: TGTGCCAGCAGCCAGAAGATTTTTACAGGAGAGACCCAGTACTTC.